The 21 T cell receptor beta chains below all came from one sample that was sequenced in a study of shared clonotypes between healthy human individuals. Generated by immunoSEQ multiplex PCR, the TCRdb table keeps only in-frame clones and is missing some. Of approximately 2,200,000 clones listed, about 92% were seen once; the top ten hold under 2%. Naive CD8 cells were CD45RO-negative, positively selected for CCR7, excluding terminally differentiated effector memory CD45RA+ cells. The sample taken for sequencing was naive CD8+ T cells from PBMCs. Every receptor here comes from a man in his late teens or twenties in good health. Some clones in this sample may be carry-over from other donors' samples.

The chain combines TRBV9 with TRBJ1-1, with D possibly matching TRBD1 (6 bases). V shed 4 bases and J shed 0 bases, with 16 bases lying between them. CDR1 SGDLS and CDR2 YYNGEE come from the germline V gene. This CDR3 contains 16 residues. The CDR3 loop reads CASSKSWEGVNTEAFF. The CDR3 coding sequence is TGTGCCAGCAGCAAATCATGGGAGGGGGTGAACACTGAAGCTTTCTTT. The full variable domain, in which reference TRBV9 and TRBJ1-1 provide the parts outside the CDR3, is DSGVTQTPKHLITATGQRVTLRCSPRSGDLSVYWYQQSLDQGLQFLIQYYNGEERAKGNILERFSAQQFPDLHSELNLSSLELGDSALYFCASSKSWEGVNTEAFFGQGTRLTVV.

DNA of the CDR3: TGTGCCAGCAACTCCCAGCGGGAAAGGCTTTTATACGATGAGCAGTTCTTC. This encodes CASNSQRERLLYDEQFF. The rearrangement uses TRBV7-9 and TRBJ2-1; 7 bases match TRBD2. Germline V gene lookup returns CDR1 SEHNR and CDR2 FQNEAQ (reference sequence). The V segment lost 7 bases and the J segment 8 bases; nucleotides outside the gene matches: 20. The CDR3 length is 17 residues.

The gene calls are TRBV11-3 and TRBJ2-1; 10 bases match TRBD1. The CDR3 runs to 15 residues. Germline V CDR1 and CDR2: SGHNT, YENEEA. Trimming took 3 bases from V and 6 from J; bases not matched to a gene: 5. The CDR3, as DNA: TGTGCCAGCAGCTTCGGGACAGGGGCGTTCAATGAGCAGTTCTTC. It translates to CASSFGTGAFNEQFF.

V is TRBV5-1 and J is TRBJ1-1, with a weak D call TRBD1 (6 bases). The V gene's germline CDR1 is SGHRS and CDR2 YFSETQ. The CDR3 has 14 residues. V lost 3 bases and J lost 2, with 11 bases in between. This chain's CDR3 is CASSYWTENTEAFF. CDR3 sequence (DNA): TGCGCCAGCAGCTATTGGACAGAAAACACTGAAGCTTTCTTT.

The rearrangement uses TRBV6-1 and TRBJ1-1, with 8 positions matching TRBD1. This CDR3 has 15 residues. V trimming: 4 bases; J trimming: 6 bases; junction bases outside the gene matches: 10. Germline V gives CDR1 MNHNS, CDR2 SASEGT. This chain's CDR3 is CASSGPRTGIAEAFF. In DNA, the CDR3 is TGTGCCAGCAGTGGACCTAGGACAGGGATTGCTGAAGCTTTCTTT.

The chain carries TRBV5-4 and TRBJ2-7; 8 nucleotides align to TRBD2. The CDR3 has 15 amino acids. Germline CDR1 is SGHNT and CDR2 is YYREEE (reference sequence). Germline trimming cut 1 base from V and 3 bases from J; bases unmatched to any gene: 6. CDR3 coding DNA: TGTGCCAGCAGCTTGAAGCGGGAGTCTTACTACGAGCAGTACTTC. Amino acids: CASSLKRESYYEQYF.

The V gene is TRBV11-2, the J gene TRBJ1-1, with TRBD1 matching over 8 bases. This CDR3 comprises 15 residues. CDR1 SGHAT and CDR2 FQNNGV come from the germline V gene. The V segment lost 7 bases and the J segment 4 bases; nucleotides outside the gene matches: 11. The CDR3 sequence is CASTSGGQAFTEAFF. CDR3 nucleotide sequence: TGTGCCAGCACCTCGGGGGGACAGGCTTTCACTGAAGCTTTCTTT.

This clone occurred once. This rearrangement joins TRBV7-3 to TRBJ2-1; the D gene is possibly TRBD2 (5 bases). The germline V gene encodes CDR1 SGHTA and CDR2 FQGTGA. The germline V and J ends were trimmed by 5 bases and 0 bases, with 11 bases remaining between them. This CDR3 region has 15 residues. This CDR3 is CASSPSKSSYNEQFF. CDR3 nucleotide sequence: TGTGCCAGCAGCCCTAGCAAGAGCTCCTACAATGAGCAGTTCTTC.

This chain links TRBV13 with TRBJ2-2; TRBD2 might be the D (5 bases). The CDR3 covers 14 residues. Between the trimmed V and J ends, which lost 4 bases and 3 bases, there was a span of 9 bases. Germline loops: CDR1 PRHDT, CDR2 FYEKMQ (reference sequence). CDR3 region: CASSSSWDTGELFF. The CDR3 nucleotides read TGTGCCAGCAGCTCTAGCTGGGACACCGGGGAGCTGTTTTTT.

This clone is a singleton in its sample. This sequence joins TRBV28 and TRBJ1-2; 8 nucleotides agree with TRBD1. This CDR3 spans 15 amino acids. From germline, CDR1 is MDHEN and CDR2 SYDVKM. The V segment lost 5 bases and the J segment 6 bases; nucleotides outside the gene matches: 11. The CDR3: CASSPSYGQGHGYTF. The CDR3 bases are TGTGCCAGCAGTCCCTCCTATGGACAGGGCCATGGCTACACCTTC.

The chain combines TRBV19 with TRBJ2-3, with D tentatively TRBD1 (5 bases). The CDR3 spans 15 residues. Germline V gene sequence: CDR1 LNHDA, CDR2 SQIVND (reference sequence). The V end was cut by 1 base, the J end by 4 bases, with 12 bases between. The DNA for the CDR3 is TGTGCCAGTAGTATAGGTAACAGGTTGGCAGATACGCAGTATTTT. This codes for CASSIGNRLADTQYF.

This chain joins TRBV7-9 and TRBJ2-7; D is uncertain. The CDR3 is 13 residues long. The germline gives CDR1 SEHNR, CDR2 FQNEAQ (reference sequence). V lost 1 base to trimming and J lost 7 bases, with 11 bases between them. Written as DNA, the CDR3 is TGTGCCAGCAGCTTAGGGACCGCCCAAGAGCAGTACTTC. Encoded protein: CASSLGTAQEQYF.

This sequence joins TRBV10-2 and TRBJ2-7; 7 nucleotides match TRBD2. Germline trimming cut 3 bases from V and 0 bases from J; bases unmatched to any gene: 11. Germline V lookup: CDR1 WSHSY, CDR2 SAAADI. This CDR3 region has 17 residues. CDR3 protein: CASSEYAPASGSYEQYF. The CDR3 DNA reads as TGCGCCAGCAGTGAATACGCCCCGGCTAGCGGCTCCTACGAGCAGTACTTC.

The chain couples TRBV7-8 to TRBJ2-7; 11 bases are a match to TRBD2. After removal of 4 bases from V and 5 bases from J, the junction contained 7 bases not matched to a gene. The CDR3 spans 15 residues. Germline values: CDR1 SGHVS, CDR2 FQNEAQ. CDR3 protein: CASSSLAGGFNEQYF. The CDR3, as DNA: TGTGCCAGCAGCTCCTTAGCGGGAGGGTTTAACGAGCAGTACTTC. The full variable domain, in which reference TRBV7-8 and TRBJ2-7 provide the parts outside the CDR3, is GAGVSQSPRYKVAKRGQDVALRCDPISGHVSLFWYQQALGQGPEFLTYFQNEAQLDKSGLPSDRFFAERPEGSVSTLKIQRTQQEDSAVYLCASSSLAGGFNEQYFGPGTRLTVT.

The genes are TRBV7-2 and TRBJ1-2, with 7 bases aligning to TRBD1. The CDR3 length is 13 residues. Trimming took 9 bases from V and 3 from J; bases not matched to a gene: 7. Looked up from germline, CDR1 is SGHTA and CDR2 is FQGNSA. CDR3 coding DNA: TGTGCCAGTAGCGACAGGGAAGACTATGGCTACACCTTC. Its protein is CASSDREDYGYTF.

This sequence joins TRBV29-1 and TRBJ1-1, with no clear D. Germline CDR1 reads SQVTM; CDR2 reads ANQGSEA. Trimming shortened V by 4 bases and J by 2 bases, and 11 bases separated the two germline ends. There are 13 residues in the CDR3. The CDR3 DNA is TGCAGCGTTGGCAAGGAGGGTAACACTGAAGCTTTCTTT. It is translated as CSVGKEGNTEAFF. Variable domain in full (rest from reference TRBV29-1 and TRBJ1-1): SAVISQKPSRDICQRGTSLTIQCQVDSQVTMMFWYRQQPGQSLTLIATANQGSEATYESGFVIDKFPISRPNLTFSTLTVSNMSPEDSSIYLCSVGKEGNTEAFFGQGTRLTVV.

The chain joins TRBV7-9 to TRBJ2-5, with a tentative D call TRBD2 (5 bases). The V end lost 4 bases, the J end lost 1 base, and 10 bases lay between the germline ends. CDR3 length: 14 amino acids. Per the germline V gene, CDR1 is SEHNR and CDR2 is FQNEAQ (reference sequence). Here the CDR3 DNA reads TGTGCCAGCAGCTCACAGCGGACCCAAGAGACCCAGTACTTC. Amino acids: CASSSQRTQETQYF.

This sequence joins TRBV7-9 and TRBJ2-3, with TRBD2 as a possible D gene (6 bases). Per the germline V gene, CDR1 is SEHNR and CDR2 is FQNEAQ (reference sequence). The CDR3 length is 16 residues. V shed 3 bases and J shed 1 base, with 14 bases lying between them. The CDR3 DNA reads TGTGCCAGCAGCTTCAGGGCGGGATTTGGCACAGATACGCAGTATTTT. Protein sequence: CASSFRAGFGTDTQYF.

The chain has TRBV27 and TRBJ2-7; 7 bases align to TRBD2. The length of the CDR3 is 17 residues. Trimming cost V 5 bases and J 2 bases; bases outside gene matches: 15. CDR1 and CDR2 from the germline V gene are MNHEY and SMNVEV (reference sequence). The CDR3 coding sequence is TGTGCCAGCAGTCGCACCACCAAAAGCGGGAAGCCCTACGAGCAGTACTTC. Protein sequence: CASSRTTKSGKPYEQYF.

Comment on this clone: The same CDR3 also results from other DNA sequences found in this sample. The rearrangement links TRBV9 to TRBJ2-7; weak D call: TRBD1 (5 bases). Germline V gene lookup returns CDR1 SGDLS and CDR2 YYNGEE. The CDR3 has 13 amino acids. With 0 bases removed from V and 4 bases from J, the gap between germline ends came to 8 bases. Written as DNA, the CDR3 is TGTGCCAGCAGCGTAGACCAGGGATACGAGCAGTACTTC. As protein: CASSVDQGYEQYF.

J is TRBJ2-3 and V is TRBV9; 16 bases line up with TRBD2. The V gene's germline CDR1 is SGDLS and CDR2 YYNGEE. J gave up 7 bases and V 0 bases, and 8 bases lay outside the gene matches. This CDR3 has 18 amino acids. The CDR3 region has the DNA TGTGCCAGCAGCGTAGGCCCGGGACTAGCGGGAGGGCTGTATACGCAGTATTTT. Protein sequence: CASSVGPGLAGGLYTQYF. The variable domain in full, with the rest retrieved from reference TRBV9 and TRBJ2-3, is DSGVTQTPKHLITATGQRVTLRCSPRSGDLSVYWYQQSLDQGLQFLIQYYNGEERAKGNILERFSAQQFPDLHSELNLSSLELGDSALYFCASSVGPGLAGGLYTQYFGPGTRLTVL.